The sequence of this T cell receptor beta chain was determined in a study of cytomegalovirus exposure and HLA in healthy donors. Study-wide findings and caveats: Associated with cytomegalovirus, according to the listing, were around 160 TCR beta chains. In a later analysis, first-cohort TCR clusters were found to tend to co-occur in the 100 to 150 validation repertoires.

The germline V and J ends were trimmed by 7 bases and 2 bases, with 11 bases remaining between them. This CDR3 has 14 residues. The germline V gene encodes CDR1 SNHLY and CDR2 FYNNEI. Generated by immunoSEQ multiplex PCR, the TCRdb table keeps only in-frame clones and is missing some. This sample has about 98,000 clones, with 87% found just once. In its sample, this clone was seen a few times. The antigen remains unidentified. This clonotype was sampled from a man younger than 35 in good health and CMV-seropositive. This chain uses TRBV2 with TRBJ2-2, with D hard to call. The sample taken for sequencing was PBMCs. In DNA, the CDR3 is TGTGCCAGCACAGACATACCTAACACCGGGGAGCTGTTTTTT. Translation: CASTDIPNTGELFF.